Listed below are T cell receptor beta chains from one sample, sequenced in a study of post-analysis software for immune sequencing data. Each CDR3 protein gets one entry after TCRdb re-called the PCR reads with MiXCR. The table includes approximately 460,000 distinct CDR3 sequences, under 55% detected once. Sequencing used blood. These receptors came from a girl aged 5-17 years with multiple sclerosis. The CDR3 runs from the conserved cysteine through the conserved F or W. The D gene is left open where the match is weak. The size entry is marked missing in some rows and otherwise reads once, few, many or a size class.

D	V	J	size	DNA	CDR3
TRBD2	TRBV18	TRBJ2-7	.	TGTGCCAGCTCACCATCATCAGCGGGAGGCTCATACGAGCAGTACTTC	CASSPSSAGGSYEQYF
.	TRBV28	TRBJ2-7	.	TGTGCCAGCAGTTCCATTTACGGACAGAAAACAAGCTCCTACGAGCAGTACTTC	CASSSIYGQKTSSYEQYF
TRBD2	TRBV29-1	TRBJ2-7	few	TGCAGCGTTCGCCCTAGCGGGGAAAGCTCCTACGAGCAGTACTTC	CSVRPSGESSYEQYF
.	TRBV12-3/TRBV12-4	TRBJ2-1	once	TGTGCCAGCAGTTTAAGCGGGCGGGTGTCCTACAATGAGCAGTTCTTC	CASSLSGRVSYNEQFF
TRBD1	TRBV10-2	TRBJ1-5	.	TGCGCCAGCAGTGAGTCTACAGGGGGGGGTCAGCCCCAGCATTTT	CASSESTGGGQPQHF
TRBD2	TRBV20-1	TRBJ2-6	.	TGCAGTGCTAGGACTAGCGGGAGCACTGGGGCCAACGTCCTGACTTTC	CSARTSGSTGANVLTF
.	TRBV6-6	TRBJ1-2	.	TGTGCCAGCAGTTATACAACCCGGGCTAACTATGGCTACACCTTC	CASSYTTRANYGYTF
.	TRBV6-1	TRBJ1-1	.	TGTGCCAGCGGACTTACAGGGCAACGGGAAGCTTTCTTT	CASGLTGQREAFF
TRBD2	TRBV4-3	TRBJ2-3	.	TGCGCCAGCAGCCAGGATCGGACTAGCGGGAGGGATACGCAGTATTTT	CASSQDRTSGRDTQYF
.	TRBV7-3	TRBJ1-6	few	TGTGCCAGCAGCCTCCGGACGAATAATTCACCCCTCCACTTT	CASSLRTNNSPLHF
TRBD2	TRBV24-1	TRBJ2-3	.	TGTGCCACCAGTGATTCTTCGGGGGGTCGAGATACGCAGTATTTT	CATSDSSGGRDTQYF
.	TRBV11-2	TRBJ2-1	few	TGTGCCAGCAGCGAGCGCCAGGACCGCTCCTACAATGAGCAGTTCTTC	CASSERQDRSYNEQFF
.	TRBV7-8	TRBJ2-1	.	TGTGCCAGCAGTCCAGATAGATACAATGAGCAGTTCTTC	CASSPDRYNEQFF
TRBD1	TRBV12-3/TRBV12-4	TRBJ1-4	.	TGTGCCAGCAGTTTTGACACAGGGGGCGGTGGGGAACTGTTTTTT	CASSFDTGGGGELFF
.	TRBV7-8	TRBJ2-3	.	TGTGCCAGCAGCTTAATCCGAGGGGTGGGAGCAGATACGCAGTATTTT	CASSLIRGVGADTQYF
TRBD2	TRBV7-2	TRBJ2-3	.	TGTGCCAGCAGCCCCCGGACTAGCGGGAGGGCCCTGGGAGATACGCAGTATTTT	CASSPRTSGRALGDTQYF
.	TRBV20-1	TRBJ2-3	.	TGCAGTGCTAGCAAGGGGGAGACGCAGTATTTT	CSASKGETQYF
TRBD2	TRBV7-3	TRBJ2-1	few	TGTGCCAGCAGCGGAGAACTAGCGGGAGGTTTCTATGAGCAGTTCTTC	CASSGELAGGFYEQFF
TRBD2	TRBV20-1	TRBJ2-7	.	TGCAGTGCTAGAGATGGGGGGACTAGCGGGGACCTCTACGAGCAGTACTTC	CSARDGGTSGDLYEQYF
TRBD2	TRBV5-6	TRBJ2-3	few	TGTGCCAGCAGCGTTTTACGACTAGCGGCCTACACAGATACGCAGTATTTT	CASSVLRLAAYTDTQYF
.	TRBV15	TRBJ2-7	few	TGTGCCACCAGCAGAGATCCCGGCGGGACTTACGAGCAGTACTTC	CATSRDPGGTYEQYF
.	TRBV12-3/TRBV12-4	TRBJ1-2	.	TGTGCCAGCAGTACTACACCCAGGCGGGAGAACTATGGCTACACCTTC	CASSTTPRRENYGYTF
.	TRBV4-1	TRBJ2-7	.	TGCGCCAGCAGCCAATATCAGGGGTCCTACGAGCAGTACTTC	CASSQYQGSYEQYF
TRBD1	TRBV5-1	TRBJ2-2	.	TGCGCCAGCAGCTTGGTGTCAGGGGGCAACGGGGAGCTGTTTTTT	CASSLVSGGNGELFF
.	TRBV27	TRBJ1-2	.	TGTGCCAGCAGTTTCAGGGGAGCCTATGGCTACACCTTC	CASSFRGAYGYTF
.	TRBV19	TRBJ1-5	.	TGTGCCAGTAGTCTCGAGTGGGGTCAGCCCCAGCATTTT	CASSLEWGQPQHF
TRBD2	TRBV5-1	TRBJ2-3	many	TGTGCCAGCAGTTCGACTAGCGGGAGCACAGATACGCAGTATTTT	CASSSTSGSTDTQYF
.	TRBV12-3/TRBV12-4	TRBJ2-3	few	TGTGCCAGCAGTTTTGGGGTAGGGCACACAGATACGCAGTATTTT	CASSFGVGHTDTQYF
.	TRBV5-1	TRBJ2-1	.	TGCGCCAGCAGCTTGGTAACTTCCCATGAGCAGTTCTTC	CASSLVTSHEQFF
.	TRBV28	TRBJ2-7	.	TGTGCCAGCAGTCAGACAGCCTCCTACGAGCAGTACTTC	CASSQTASYEQYF
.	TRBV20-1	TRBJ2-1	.	TGCAGCCTGGGACATGACAATGAGCAGTTCTTC	CSLGHDNEQFF
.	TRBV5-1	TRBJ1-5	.	TGCGCCAGCAGCTCTCTCGGACAGACTAATCAGCCCCAGCATTTT	CASSSLGQTNQPQHF
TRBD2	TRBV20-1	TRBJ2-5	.	TGCAGTGCTGACCCTCCGACTAGCGCCCAAGAGACCCAGTACTTC	CSADPPTSAQETQYF
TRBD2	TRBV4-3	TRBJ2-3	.	TGCGCCAGCAGCCAAGGGAGACTAGCGGGAGGAGCAGATACGCAGTATTTT	CASSQGRLAGGADTQYF